These T cell receptor beta chains were read from a single sample in a study of T cells in Graves' hyperthyroidism and ophthalmopathy. TCRdb reanalysed the multiplex PCR reads using MiXCR and keeps one entry per CDR3 protein. Here the sample spans hundreds of thousands of distinct CDR3 sequences, under 45% being singletons. Source material: blood. These receptors originate from a woman aged 40 to 50 with Graves' hyperthyroidism. CDR3s include the opening cysteine and the closing phenylalanine or tryptophan. D genes are given only for firm matches. The listing skips clone size in some rows; elsewhere it reads once, few, many or a size class.

-,TRBV29-1,-,TRBJ2-2,CSVESGTLNTGELFF,TGCAGCGTTGAATCAGGGACACTGAACACCGGGGAGCTGTTTTTT
-,TRBV19,TRBD1,TRBJ1-5,CASRGGAYQPQHF,TGTGCCAGCAGGGGGGGGGCGTATCAGCCCCAGCATTTT
-,TRBV6-5,-,TRBJ2-2,CASSYLGTGELFF,TGTGCCAGCAGTTATTTAGGCACCGGGGAGCTGTTTTTT
many,TRBV20-1,TRBD1,TRBJ1-5,CSARVQGDQPQHF,TGCAGTGCTAGAGTACAGGGGGATCAGCCCCAGCATTTT
-,TRBV29-1,TRBD1,TRBJ2-7,CSVVGQGNEQYF,TGCAGCGTTGTAGGACAGGGGAACGAGCAGTACTTC
many,TRBV10-3,TRBD1,TRBJ2-7,CAIRGQEKAYEQYF,TGTGCCATCAGGGGACAGGAGAAGGCCTACGAGCAGTACTTC
-,TRBV3-1,-,TRBJ1-2,CASSQDLVIGSPWGYTF,TGTGCCAGCAGCCAAGATTTGGTTATCGGCAGCCCCTGGGGCTACACCTTC
many,TRBV7-2,-,TRBJ1-1,CASSPGQSGTEAFF,TGTGCCAGCAGCCCAGGGCAATCGGGCACTGAAGCTTTCTTT
many,TRBV7-2,TRBD1,TRBJ2-7,CASSLRQGSPYSEQYF,TGTGCCAGCAGCTTAAGACAGGGTTCGCCTTATTCCGAGCAGTACTTC
-,TRBV5-6,-,TRBJ2-2,CASSLKYRVNTGELFF,TGTGCCAGCAGCTTAAAGTACAGGGTGAACACCGGGGAGCTGTTTTTT
few,TRBV5-1,TRBD1,TRBJ1-2,CASSLRPGGDGYTF,TGCGCCAGCAGCTTACGTCCAGGGGGAGATGGCTACACCTTC
-,TRBV7-9,-,TRBJ1-4,CASSGGGDEKLFF,TGTGCCAGCAGCGGAGGTGGGGACGAAAAACTGTTTTTT
-,TRBV5-4,-,TRBJ1-1,CASSLWGASTEAFF,TGTGCCAGCAGCTTGTGGGGCGCGAGCACTGAAGCTTTCTTT
few,TRBV7-9,-,TRBJ2-7,CASSPSVLRYEQYF,TGTGCCAGCAGCCCTAGCGTCTTACGCTACGAGCAGTACTTC
once,TRBV9,-,TRBJ2-7,CASSEILHGFGEQYF,TGTGCCAGCAGTGAGATACTACACGGCTTTGGCGAGCAGTACTTC
-,TRBV7-9,-,TRBJ2-3,CASSYPMTGNTDTQYF,TGTGCCAGCAGCTACCCTATGACAGGCAACACAGATACGCAGTATTTT
-,TRBV27,-,TRBJ1-1,CASSPRGAANTEAFF,TGTGCCAGCAGTCCGAGGGGGGCCGCGAACACTGAAGCTTTCTTT
-,TRBV7-8,-,TRBJ2-7,CASSQPAGTHASYEQYF,TGTGCCAGCAGCCAACCTGCTGGGACACATGCCTCCTACGAGCAGTACTTC
many,TRBV9,-,TRBJ1-2,CASSVGGATGNYGYTF,TGTGCCAGCAGCGTAGGAGGGGCCACAGGGAACTATGGCTACACCTTC
-,TRBV19,-,TRBJ1-1,CASSIGAGLGTEAFF,TGTGCCAGTAGTATAGGGGCAGGGCTAGGGACTGAAGCTTTCTTT
many,TRBV14,TRBD1,TRBJ1-3,CASSPETGASRRGTIYF,TGTGCCAGCAGCCCAGAAACAGGGGCAAGCCGCAGGGGCACCATATATTTT
many,TRBV10-3,-,TRBJ2-2,CAISESSGGAGELFF,TGTGCCATCAGTGAGTCGAGCGGCGGGGCCGGGGAGCTGTTTTTT
-,TRBV28,-,TRBJ2-5,CASSLFEGRGTQYF,TGTGCCAGCAGTTTATTTGAGGGCCGGGGGACCCAGTACTTC
many,TRBV7-9,-,TRBJ1-3,CASSLLRSGNTIYF,TGTGCCAGCAGCTTACTTCGCTCTGGAAACACCATATATTTT
many,TRBV7-2,-,TRBJ1-2,CASSQDLGGYGYTF,TGTGCCAGCAGCCAGGACCTAGGGGGCTATGGCTACACCTTC
many,TRBV7-2,-,TRBJ1-4,CASSLSRNNEKLFF,TGTGCCAGCAGCTTAAGCCGGAATAATGAAAAACTGTTTTTT
-,TRBV9,TRBD1,TRBJ1-3,CASSPRDRGHSGNTIYF,TGTGCCAGCAGCCCCCGGGACAGGGGCCACTCTGGAAACACCATATATTTT
many,TRBV15,-,TRBJ1-1,CATSTGRRGEAFF,TGTGCCACCAGCACCGGACGGAGGGGTGAAGCTTTCTTT
many,TRBV20-1,TRBD1,TRBJ1-2,CSARRGQGEGYTF,TGCAGTGCTAGAAGGGGACAGGGAGAAGGCTACACCTTC
-,TRBV6-5,TRBD2,TRBJ2-7,CASSYSGSTSGRGDEQYF,TGTGCCAGCAGTTACTCCGGTTCCACTAGCGGGAGAGGAGACGAGCAGTACTTC
few,TRBV6-6,-,TRBJ1-4,CASSLRETNEKLFF,TGTGCCAGCAGCCTCAGGGAAACTAATGAAAAACTGTTTTTT
many,TRBV6-4,-,TRBJ1-5,CASSEQVDQPQHF,TGTGCCAGCAGTGAACAAGTCGATCAGCCCCAGCATTTT
many,TRBV9,-,TRBJ1-1,CASSVSGTNEAFF,TGTGCCAGCAGCGTATCCGGGACAAACGAAGCTTTCTTT